Shown below are 3 T cell receptor beta chains from a single sample sequenced in a study of shared clonotypes between healthy human individuals. Repertoires were generated with immunoSEQ multiplex PCR, while TCRdb's copy carries only in-frame clones and drops some. This sample has around 1.1 million clones, with about 72% found just once. Sequencing input: memory CD4+ T cells from PBMCs. Sample subset: CD45RA-negative fraction. Receptors originate from a man between 18 and 29 years old in good health. Some clones in this sample may be carry-over from other donors' samples.

The rearrangement joins TRBV2 to TRBJ1-5, with 7 bases aligning to TRBD1. V gave up 6 bases and J gave up 7 bases; unmatched junction bases: 9. CDR3 size: 14 residues. Germline V gene lookup returns CDR1 SNHLY and CDR2 FYNNEI. CDR3 DNA sequence: TGTGCCAGCAGCGCGACAGGGATTCGGCAGCCCCAGCATTTT. Protein product: CASSATGIRQPQHF.

The V and J genes are TRBV5-1 and TRBJ2-2; a weak D match, TRBD1 (7 bases). V dropped 4 bases and J dropped 1 base, with 17 bases sitting between them. This CDR3 region has 17 residues. Germline V gene lookup returns CDR1 SGHRS and CDR2 YFSETQ. The CDR3 loop reads CASSPAIQGGNTGELFF. DNA for the CDR3: TGCGCCAGCAGCCCCGCCATCCAGGGGGGGAACACCGGGGAGCTGTTTTTT.

CDR3 region: CAIYTGTYEQYF. CDR3 DNA sequence: TGTGCCATATATACAGGGACCTACGAGCAGTACTTC. The V gene is TRBV6-1, the J gene TRBJ2-7; D may be TRBD1 (6 bases). This CDR3 is built from 12 residues. Germline V gene lookup returns CDR1 MNHNS and CDR2 SASEGT. Trimming shortened V by 10 bases and J by 2 bases, and 12 bases separated the two germline ends.